Reported below is one TCR beta chain. The germline V and J ends were trimmed by 3 bases and 4 bases, with 12 bases remaining between them. This CDR3 has 14 residues. Germline CDR1 SGHDN, CDR2 FVKESK. The sample belongs to a study of blood T cell repertoires in COVID-19. Study information: Donors in the United States, Italy and Spain gave samples during acute or convalescent COVID-19. T cells, B-cell-depleted T cells, or PBMCs provided the cDNA or gDNA that served as material.

Measured with immunoSEQ multiplex PCR; TCRdb has only the in-frame clones, and not every one. The table shows roughly 140,000 clones, with around 90% occurring only once. The material sequenced was peripheral blood. This sequence was found in a man between 70 and 80 years old with acute or convalescent COVID-19. V is TRBV14 and J is TRBJ1-1, with D uncertain. CDR3 loop: CASSHVVRSTEAFF. CDR3 nucleotide sequence: TGTGCCAGCAGCCACGTAGTAAGGAGCACTGAAGCTTTCTTT.